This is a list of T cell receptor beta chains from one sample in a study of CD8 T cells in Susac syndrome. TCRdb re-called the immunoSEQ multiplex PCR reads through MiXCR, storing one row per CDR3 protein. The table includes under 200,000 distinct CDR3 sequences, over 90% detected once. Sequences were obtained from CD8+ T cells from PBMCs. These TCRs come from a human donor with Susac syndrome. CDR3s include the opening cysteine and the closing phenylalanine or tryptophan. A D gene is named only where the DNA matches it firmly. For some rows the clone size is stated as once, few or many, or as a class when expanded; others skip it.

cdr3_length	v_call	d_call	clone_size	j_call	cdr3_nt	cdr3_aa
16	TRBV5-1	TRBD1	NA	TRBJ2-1	TGCGCCAGCAGCGACAGGGCGAGAGGGGACTACAATGAGCAGTTCTTC	CASSDRARGDYNEQFF
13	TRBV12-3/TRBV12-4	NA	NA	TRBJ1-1	TGTGCCAGCAGTTCGGGAGGGTACACTGAAGCTTTCTTT	CASSSGGYTEAFF
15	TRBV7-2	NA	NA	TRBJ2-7	TGTGCCAGCAGCTTAGGGGGGCAGGGGCCCTACGAGCAGTACTTC	CASSLGGQGPYEQYF
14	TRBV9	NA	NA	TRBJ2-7	TGTGCCAGCAGCCCGACATACGGCTCCTACGAGCAGTACTTC	CASSPTYGSYEQYF
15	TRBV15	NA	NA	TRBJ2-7	TGTGCCACCAGCAGATCCCGGGACCACTCCTACGAGCAGTACTTC	CATSRSRDHSYEQYF
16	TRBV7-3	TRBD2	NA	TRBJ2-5	TGTGCCAGCAGCACCGGGACTAGCGGGACTGGTGAGACCCAGTACTTC	CASSTGTSGTGETQYF
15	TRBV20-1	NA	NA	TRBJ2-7	TGCAGTGCTCTAACCGCGTCGGGGCACTCCTACGAGCAGTACTTC	CSALTASGHSYEQYF
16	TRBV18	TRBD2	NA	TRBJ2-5	TGTGCCAGCTCACCACCGAGCAGGACTAGCGGGGAGACCCAGTACTTC	CASSPPSRTSGETQYF
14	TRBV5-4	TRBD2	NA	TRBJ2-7	TGTGCCAGCAGCTTCGGGGGGGCCTTCTACGAGCAGTACTTC	CASSFGGAFYEQYF
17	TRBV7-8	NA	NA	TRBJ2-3	TGTGCCAGCAGCTTGACACCAGGGACGGCCTACACAGATACGCAGTATTTT	CASSLTPGTAYTDTQYF
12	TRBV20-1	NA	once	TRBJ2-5	TGCAGTGCTAAGGGTGAAGCTGAGACCCAGTACTTC	CSAKGEAETQYF
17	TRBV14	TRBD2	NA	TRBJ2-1	TGTGCCAGCAGCCAAGACGGACTAGCGGTTTCCTACAATGAGCAGTTCTTC	CASSQDGLAVSYNEQFF
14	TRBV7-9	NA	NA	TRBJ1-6	TGTGCCAGCAGCTCCACAGTTCAGAATTCACCCCTCCACTTT	CASSSTVQNSPLHF
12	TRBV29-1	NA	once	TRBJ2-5	TGCAGCGTTCTCGGGGGCAGGGGGACCCAGTACTTC	CSVLGGRGTQYF
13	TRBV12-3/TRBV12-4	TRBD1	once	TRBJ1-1	TGTGCCAGCACGGGCCCCGGGACAGTAGAAGCTTTCTTT	CASTGPGTVEAFF
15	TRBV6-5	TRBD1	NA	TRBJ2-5	TGTGCCAGCAGTTACCGGGGCCAGGGGGCAGAGACCCAGTACTTC	CASSYRGQGAETQYF
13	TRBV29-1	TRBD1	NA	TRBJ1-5	TGCAGCGCTGGGGGGACAGAGGGACAGCCCCAGCATTTT	CSAGGTEGQPQHF
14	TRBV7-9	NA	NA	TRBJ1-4	TGTGCCAGCAGCGGACGGTTTGCCGATGAAAAACTGTTTTTT	CASSGRFADEKLFF
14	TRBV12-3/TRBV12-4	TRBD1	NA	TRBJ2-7	TGTGCCAGCAGTTTTGGGACAGCCTCCTACGAGCAGTACTTC	CASSFGTASYEQYF
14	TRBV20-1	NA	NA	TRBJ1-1	TGCAGTGCTAGAGTGGGACGGATGAACACTGAAGCTTTCTTT	CSARVGRMNTEAFF
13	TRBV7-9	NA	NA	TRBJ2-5	TGTGCCGCCCAAAGTGGGGGTGAGGAGACCCAGTACTTC	CAAQSGGEETQYF
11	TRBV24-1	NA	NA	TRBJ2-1	TGTGCCACCAGTGACTTAAATGAGCAGTTCTTC	CATSDLNEQFF
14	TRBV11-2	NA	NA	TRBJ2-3	TGTGCCAGCAGCCCGGTGGGCAGCACAGATACGCAGTATTTT	CASSPVGSTDTQYF
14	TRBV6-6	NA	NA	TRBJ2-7	TGTGCCAGCAGCCCCCGGGTAGGGATCAACGAGCAGTACTTC	CASSPRVGINEQYF
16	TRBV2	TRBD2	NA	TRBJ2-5	TGTGCCAGCAGTGAAGCTCCGACTAGCGGGGGGGAGACCCAGTACTTC	CASSEAPTSGGETQYF
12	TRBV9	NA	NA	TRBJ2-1	TGTGCCAGCAGCGCTCAGGGAAATGAGCAGTTCTTC	CASSAQGNEQFF
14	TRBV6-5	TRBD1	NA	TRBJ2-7	TGTGCCAGCAGTCCGGACAGGGGTAATAACGAGCAGTACTTC	CASSPDRGNNEQYF
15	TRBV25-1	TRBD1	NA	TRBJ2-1	TGTGCCAGCAGTGACCGGGACAGGCCTCTCAATGAGCAGTTCTTC	CASSDRDRPLNEQFF
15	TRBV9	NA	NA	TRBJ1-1	TGTGCCAGCAGCGTATCGGAGACAGGGAACACTGAAGCTTTCTTT	CASSVSETGNTEAFF
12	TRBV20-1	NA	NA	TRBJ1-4	TGCAGTGCTCAGGGAGCTAATGAAAAACTGTTTTTT	CSAQGANEKLFF
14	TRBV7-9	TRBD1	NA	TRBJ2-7	TGTGCCAGCAGCCAACCGACAGGGAACGACGAGCAGTACTTC	CASSQPTGNDEQYF
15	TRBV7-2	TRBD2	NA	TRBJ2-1	TGTGCCAGCAGCGAGACTAGCGGCCTTTCTAATGAGCAGTTCTTC	CASSETSGLSNEQFF
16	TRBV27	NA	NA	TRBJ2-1	TGTGCCAGCAGTTTATCATTCCCCTCGGGCAACAATGAGCAGTTCTTC	CASSLSFPSGNNEQFF
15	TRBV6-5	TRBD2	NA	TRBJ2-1	TGTGCCAGCACTCTAGCGGGGGGGCCTCATAATGAGCAGTTCTTC	CASTLAGGPHNEQFF
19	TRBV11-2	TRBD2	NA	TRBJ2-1	TGTGCCAGCAGTTCTACGGGACTAGCGGGAGTACTCTCCTACAATGAGCAGTTCTTC	CASSSTGLAGVLSYNEQFF
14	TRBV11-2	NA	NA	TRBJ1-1	TGTGCCAGCAGCTTCCTCGGAGGGAGCACTGAAGCTTTCTTT	CASSFLGGSTEAFF
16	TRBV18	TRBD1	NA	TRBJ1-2	TGTGCCAGCTCACCCTCCGGGACAGGGGATGGCTATGGCTACACCTTC	CASSPSGTGDGYGYTF
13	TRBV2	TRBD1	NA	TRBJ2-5	TGTGCCAGCAGGGAAGACAGGGGAGAGACCCAGTACTTC	CASREDRGETQYF
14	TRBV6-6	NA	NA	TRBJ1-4	TGTGCCAGCAGTTACTCGATTGCGGGGGAAAAACTGTTTTTT	CASSYSIAGEKLFF
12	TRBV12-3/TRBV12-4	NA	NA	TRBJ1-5	TGTGCCAGCAGTCCGACCCCCGAGCCCCAGCATTTT	CASSPTPEPQHF
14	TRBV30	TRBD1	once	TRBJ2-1	TGTGCCTGGAGCAAGGGACAGGGGTACAATGAGCAGTTCTTC	CAWSKGQGYNEQFF
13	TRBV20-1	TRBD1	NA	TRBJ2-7	TGCAGTGTCCAGGGGGAAAATACCTACGAGCAGTACTTC	CSVQGENTYEQYF
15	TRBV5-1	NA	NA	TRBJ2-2	TGCGCCAGCAGCTTGGTTCAGGTGCTAGCCGGGGAGCTGTTTTTT	CASSLVQVLAGELFF
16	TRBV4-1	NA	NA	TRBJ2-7	TGCGCCAGCAGCCCTTCTCGGACATCAGGTTCTTACGAGCAGTACTTC	CASSPSRTSGSYEQYF
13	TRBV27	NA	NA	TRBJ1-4	TGTGCCAGCAGTTACCAGACCCGGGAAAAACTGTTTTTT	CASSYQTREKLFF
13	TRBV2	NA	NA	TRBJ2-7	TGTGCCACTCAGGTTAGCGTGAACTACGAGCAGTACTTC	CATQVSVNYEQYF
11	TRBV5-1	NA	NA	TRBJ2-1	TGCGCCACCCGACTAGAACAGGAGCAGTTCTTC	CATRLEQEQFF
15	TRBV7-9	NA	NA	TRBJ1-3	TGTGCCAGCAGCTCCCCCGGGGCGGTGGGAAACACCATATATTTT	CASSSPGAVGNTIYF
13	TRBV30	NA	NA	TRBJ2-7	TGTGCCTGGAGTACCCAGGGCTCCTACGAGCAGTACTTC	CAWSTQGSYEQYF
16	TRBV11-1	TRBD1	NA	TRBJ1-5	TGTGCCAGCAGCAGCCGGGACAGGGAGTTCGTTCAGCCCCAGCATTTT	CASSSRDREFVQPQHF
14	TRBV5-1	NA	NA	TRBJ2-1	TGCGCCAGCAGCTTGGAGGCGGCCAACAATGAGCAGTTCTTC	CASSLEAANNEQFF
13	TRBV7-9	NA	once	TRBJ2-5	TGTGCCAGCAGCTTAATGCCCCAAGAGACCCAGTACTTC	CASSLMPQETQYF
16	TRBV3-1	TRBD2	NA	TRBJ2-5	TGTGCCAGCGGACGGCGGACTAGCGGGAGGGAGGAGACCCAGTACTTC	CASGRRTSGREETQYF
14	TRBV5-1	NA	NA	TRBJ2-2	TGCGCCAGCGAGGGTGCAGGCAACACCGGGGAGCTGTTTTTT	CASEGAGNTGELFF